What follows are 9 T cell receptor beta chains derived from one specimen sequenced in a study of blood T cell repertoires in COVID-19. TCRdb's copy holds only in-frame clones and misses some; the assay was immunoSEQ multiplex PCR. The sample carries 150,000 to 200,000 clones, around 78% recorded once. Input material: peripheral blood. These receptor sequences come from a woman of 80 years or more with active or convalescent COVID-19.

This clone occurred once. The V gene is TRBV6-1, the J gene TRBJ1-6; 7 bases fit TRBD1. Trimming removed 0 bases from V and 6 bases from J; junction bases left unmatched: 8. Germline-derived CDR1 and CDR2 are MNHNS and SASEGT. The CDR3 spans 17 residues. This chain's CDR3 is CASSEAPGGHGNSPLHF. Here the CDR3 DNA reads TGTGCCAGCAGTGAAGCGCCAGGGGGGCACGGTAATTCACCCCTCCACTTT.

V is TRBV13 and J is TRBJ2-7, with 7 bases that match TRBD1. Trimming at V came to 3 bases and at J to 1 base, leaving 6 bases not matched to a gene. CDR3 size: 15 residues. From germline, CDR1 is PRHDT and CDR2 FYEKMQ (reference sequence). CDR3 DNA: TGTGCCAGCAGCTTTAAAAGGACAGGTTCCTACGAGCAGTACTTC. It yields the protein CASSFKRTGSYEQYF.

Only one count was recorded for this clone. The V and J genes are TRBV6-5 and TRBJ2-5; the D is unclear. V lost 5 bases to trimming and J lost 1 base, with 5 bases between them. The germline V gene has CDR1 MNHEY and CDR2 SVGAGI. The CDR3 has 12 residues. CDR3 sequence: CASSPSQETQYF. In nucleotides, the CDR3 is TGTGCCAGCAGTCCCTCCCAAGAGACCCAGTACTTC.

The V call is TRBV9, the J call TRBJ1-6; TRBD1 aligns across 10 bases. Losses at the gene ends were 4 bases for V and 7 bases for J; bases not matched to a gene: 5. The CDR3 consists of 15 residues. Germline CDR1 SGDLS, CDR2 YYNGEE. The CDR3 DNA follows: TGTGCCAGCAGCCCCCAGACAGGGGGCAATTCACCCCTCCACTTT. Translated, it gives CASSPQTGGNSPLHF.

This rearrangement joins TRBV6-5 to TRBJ1-5; D not resolved. V was shortened by 5 bases and J by 0 bases, with 8 bases between the two germline ends. The CDR3 length is 14 residues. The V gene's germline CDR1 is MNHEY and CDR2 SVGAGI. CDR3 coding DNA: TGTGCCAGCAGTCTTTACTATAGCAATCAGCCCCAGCATTTT. This gives the protein CASSLYYSNQPQHF.

The rearrangement uses TRBV5-1 and TRBJ2-3; 9 bases align to TRBD1. V shed 3 bases, J shed 4 bases, and the junction held 6 bases outside the gene matches. This CDR3 has 15 amino acids. Germline CDR1 and CDR2: SGHRS and YFSETQ. The chain's CDR3 is CASSWGDREPDTQYF. In DNA, the CDR3 is TGCGCCAGCAGCTGGGGGGACAGGGAACCAGATACGCAGTATTTT.

The gene calls are TRBV20-1 and TRBJ2-3; TRBD2 matches at 8 bases. This CDR3 has 11 amino acids. CDR1 DFQATT and CDR2 SNEGSKA come from the germline V gene (reference sequence). In DNA, the CDR3 is TGCAGCGCGGGGGGAGCAGATACGCAGTATTTT. Translating it yields CSAGGADTQYF.

J is TRBJ1-4 and V is TRBV10-2, with D unclear. Looked up from germline, CDR1 is WSHSY and CDR2 is SAAADI. Between the trimmed V and J ends, which lost 8 bases and 5 bases, there was a span of 9 bases. The CDR3 consists of 12 residues. The CDR3 DNA sequence: TGCGCCAGCTCTGAGGGCAATGAAAAACTGTTTTTT. The encoded protein is CASSEGNEKLFF.

The chain combines TRBV6-5 with TRBJ1-1; 8 bases match TRBD1. Germline values: CDR1 MNHEY, CDR2 SVGAGI. The junction had 10 bases not matched to a gene; V was cut back by 2 bases and J by 5 bases. CDR3 length: 16 amino acids. The CDR3 protein is CASSYRRGRVGTEAFF. CDR3 nucleotides: TGTGCCAGCAGTTACCGCAGGGGGCGAGTGGGGACTGAAGCTTTCTTT.